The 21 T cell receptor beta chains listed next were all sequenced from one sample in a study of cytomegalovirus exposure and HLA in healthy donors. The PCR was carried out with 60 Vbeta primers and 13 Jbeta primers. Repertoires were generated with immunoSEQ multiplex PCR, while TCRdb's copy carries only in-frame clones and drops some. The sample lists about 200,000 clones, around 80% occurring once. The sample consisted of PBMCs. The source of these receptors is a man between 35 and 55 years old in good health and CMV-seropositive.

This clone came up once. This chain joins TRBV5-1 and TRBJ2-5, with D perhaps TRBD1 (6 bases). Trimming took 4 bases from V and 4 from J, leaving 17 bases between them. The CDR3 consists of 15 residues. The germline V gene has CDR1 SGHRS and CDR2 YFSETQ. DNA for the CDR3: TGCGCCAGCAGCCTGCCACAGGGCCAGTCAGAGACCCAGTACTTC. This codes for CASSLPQGQSETQYF. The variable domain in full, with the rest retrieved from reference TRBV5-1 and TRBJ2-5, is KAGVTQTPRYLIKTRGQQVTLSCSPISGHRSVSWYQQTPGQGLQFLFEYFSETQRNKGNFPGRFSGRQFSNSRSEMNVSTLELGDSALYLCASSLPQGQSETQYFGPGTRLLVL.

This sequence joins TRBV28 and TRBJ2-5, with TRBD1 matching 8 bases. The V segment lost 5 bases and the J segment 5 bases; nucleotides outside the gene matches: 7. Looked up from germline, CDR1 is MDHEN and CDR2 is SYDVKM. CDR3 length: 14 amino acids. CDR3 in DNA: TGTGCCAGCAGTGACCCGCAGGGGGCTGAGACCCAGTACTTC. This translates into CASSDPQGAETQYF.

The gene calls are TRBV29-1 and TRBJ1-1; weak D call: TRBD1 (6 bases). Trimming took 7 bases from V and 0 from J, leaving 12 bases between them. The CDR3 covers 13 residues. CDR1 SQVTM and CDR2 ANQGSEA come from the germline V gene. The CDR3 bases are TGCAGCGCCCTGACAGGCCTGAACACTGAAGCTTTCTTT. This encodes CSALTGLNTEAFF.

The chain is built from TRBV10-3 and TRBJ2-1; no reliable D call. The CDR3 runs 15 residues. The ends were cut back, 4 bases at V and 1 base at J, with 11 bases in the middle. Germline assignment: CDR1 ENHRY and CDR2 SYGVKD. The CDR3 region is CAISGGELSYNEQFF. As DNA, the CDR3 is TGTGCCATCAGTGGAGGCGAGCTGTCCTACAATGAGCAGTTCTTC.

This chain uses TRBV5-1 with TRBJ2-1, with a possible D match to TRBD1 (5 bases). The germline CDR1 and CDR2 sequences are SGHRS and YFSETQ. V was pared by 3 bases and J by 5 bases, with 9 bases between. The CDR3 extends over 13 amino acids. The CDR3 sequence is CASSYDRNNEQFF. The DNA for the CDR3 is TGCGCCAGCAGCTATGACAGAAACAATGAGCAGTTCTTC. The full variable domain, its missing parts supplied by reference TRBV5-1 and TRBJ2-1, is KAGVTQTPRYLIKTRGQQVTLSCSPISGHRSVSWYQQTPGQGLQFLFEYFSETQRNKGNFPGRFSGRQFSNSRSEMNVSTLELGDSALYLCASSYDRNNEQFFGPGTRLTVL.

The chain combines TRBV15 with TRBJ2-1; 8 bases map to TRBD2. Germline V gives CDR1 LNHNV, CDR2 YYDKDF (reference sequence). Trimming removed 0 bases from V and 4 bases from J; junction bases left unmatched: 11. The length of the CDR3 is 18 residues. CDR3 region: CATSRDPGAGGIYNEQFF. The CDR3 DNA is TGTGCCACCAGCAGAGATCCTGGCGCGGGAGGAATTTACAATGAGCAGTTCTTC.

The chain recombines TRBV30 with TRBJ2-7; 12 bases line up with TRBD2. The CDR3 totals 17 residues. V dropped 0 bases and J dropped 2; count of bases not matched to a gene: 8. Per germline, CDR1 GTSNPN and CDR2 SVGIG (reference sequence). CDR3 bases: TGTGCCTGGAGTGTACCCACTAGCGGGAGGACCACCTACGAGCAGTACTTC. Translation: CAWSVPTSGRTTYEQYF.

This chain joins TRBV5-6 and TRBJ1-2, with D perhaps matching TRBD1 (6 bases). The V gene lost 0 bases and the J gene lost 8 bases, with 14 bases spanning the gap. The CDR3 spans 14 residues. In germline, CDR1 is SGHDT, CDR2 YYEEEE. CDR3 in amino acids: CASSLVRGGEGYTF. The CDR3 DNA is TGTGCCAGCAGCTTGGTCAGGGGAGGGGAAGGCTACACCTTC.

The CDR3 region has the DNA TGTGCCAGCAGTTCACAGGGGTTAGCGGGAGACAGCACCGGGGAGCTGTTTTTT. Translated: CASSSQGLAGDSTGELFF. The V gene is TRBV7-2, the J gene TRBJ2-2; 9 bases are shared with TRBD2. The CDR3 runs 18 residues. CDR1 SGHTA and CDR2 FQGNSA come from the germline V gene. J gave up 4 bases and V 6 bases, and 15 bases lay outside the gene matches.

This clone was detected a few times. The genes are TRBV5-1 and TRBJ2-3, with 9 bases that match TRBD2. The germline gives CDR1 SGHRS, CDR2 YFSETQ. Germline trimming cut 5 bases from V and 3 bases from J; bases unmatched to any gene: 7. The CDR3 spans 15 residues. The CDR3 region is CASRAGTSQTDTQYF. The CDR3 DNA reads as TGCGCCAGCAGAGCCGGGACTAGCCAAACAGATACGCAGTATTTT.

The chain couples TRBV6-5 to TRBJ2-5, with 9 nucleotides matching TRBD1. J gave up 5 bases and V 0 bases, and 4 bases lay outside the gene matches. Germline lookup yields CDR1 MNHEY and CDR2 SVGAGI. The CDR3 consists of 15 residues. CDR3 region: CASSYSQGAWETQYF. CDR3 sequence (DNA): TGTGCCAGCAGTTACTCACAGGGGGCTTGGGAGACCCAGTACTTC.

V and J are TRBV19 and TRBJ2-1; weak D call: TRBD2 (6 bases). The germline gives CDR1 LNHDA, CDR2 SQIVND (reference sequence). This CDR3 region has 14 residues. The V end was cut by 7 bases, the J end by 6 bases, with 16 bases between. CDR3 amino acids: CASTARSGSNEQFF. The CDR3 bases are TGTGCCAGTACCGCGCGGAGCGGGTCCAATGAGCAGTTCTTC.

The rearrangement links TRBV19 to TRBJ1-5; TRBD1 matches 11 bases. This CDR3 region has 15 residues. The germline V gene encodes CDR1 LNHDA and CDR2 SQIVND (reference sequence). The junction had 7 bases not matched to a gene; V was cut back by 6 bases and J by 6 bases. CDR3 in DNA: TGTGCCAGTAGATCGGGACAGGGGGGGTTTCAGCCCCAGCATTTT. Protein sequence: CASRSGQGGFQPQHF.

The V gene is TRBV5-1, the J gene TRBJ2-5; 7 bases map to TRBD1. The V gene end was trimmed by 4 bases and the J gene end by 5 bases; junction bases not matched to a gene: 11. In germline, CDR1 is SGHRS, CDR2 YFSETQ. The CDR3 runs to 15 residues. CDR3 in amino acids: CASSGMTGKGETQYF. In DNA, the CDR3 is TGCGCCAGCAGCGGGATGACAGGGAAGGGGGAGACCCAGTACTTC.

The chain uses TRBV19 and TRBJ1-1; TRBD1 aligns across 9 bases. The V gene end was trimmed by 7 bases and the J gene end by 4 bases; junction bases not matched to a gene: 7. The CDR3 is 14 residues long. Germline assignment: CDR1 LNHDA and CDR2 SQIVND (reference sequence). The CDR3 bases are TGTGCCAGTAATGTGGGGACAGGGAGCACTGAAGCTTTCTTT. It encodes CASNVGTGSTEAFF.

CDR3 bases: TGTGCCAGCAGCGTAGGACAGGGGGGAATCAATCAGCCCCAGCATTTT. Its translation: CASSVGQGGINQPQHF. V is TRBV9 and J is TRBJ1-5, with 9 bases aligning to TRBD1. Losses at the gene ends were 0 bases for V and 3 bases for J; bases not matched to a gene: 4. Per the germline V gene, CDR1 is SGDLS and CDR2 is YYNGEE. The CDR3 totals 16 residues.

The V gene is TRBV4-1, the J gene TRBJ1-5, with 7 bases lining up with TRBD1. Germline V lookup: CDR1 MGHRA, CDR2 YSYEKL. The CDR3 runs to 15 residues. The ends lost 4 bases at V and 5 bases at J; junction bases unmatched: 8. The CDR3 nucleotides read TGCGCCAGCAGCCGGGACAGTTTTGGGGATCAGCCCCAGCATTTT. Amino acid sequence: CASSRDSFGDQPQHF.

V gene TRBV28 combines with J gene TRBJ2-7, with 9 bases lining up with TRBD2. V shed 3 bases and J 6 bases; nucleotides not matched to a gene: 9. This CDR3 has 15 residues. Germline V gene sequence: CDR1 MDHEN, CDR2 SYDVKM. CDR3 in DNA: TGTGCCAGCAGTTTCTCCGGGACTAGCTTAGGCGAGCAGTACTTC. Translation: CASSFSGTSLGEQYF.

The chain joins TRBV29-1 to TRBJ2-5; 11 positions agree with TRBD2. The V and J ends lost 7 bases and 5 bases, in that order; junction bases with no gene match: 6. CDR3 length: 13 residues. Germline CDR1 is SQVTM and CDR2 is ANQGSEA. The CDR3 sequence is CSGLAGGMETQYF. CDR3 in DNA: TGCAGCGGTTTAGCGGGAGGGATGGAGACCCAGTACTTC.

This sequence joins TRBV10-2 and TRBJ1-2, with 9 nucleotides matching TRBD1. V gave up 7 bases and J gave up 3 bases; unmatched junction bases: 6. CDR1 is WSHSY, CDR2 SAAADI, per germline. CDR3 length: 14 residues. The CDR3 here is CASKLTGGDYGYTF. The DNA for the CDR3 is TGCGCCAGCAAATTGACAGGGGGTGACTATGGCTACACCTTC.

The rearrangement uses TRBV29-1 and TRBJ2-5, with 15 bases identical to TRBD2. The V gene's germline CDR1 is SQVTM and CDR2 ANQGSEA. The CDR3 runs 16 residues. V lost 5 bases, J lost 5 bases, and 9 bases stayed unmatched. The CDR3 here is CSVLRTSGRARETQYF. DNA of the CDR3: TGCAGCGTTCTACGGACTAGCGGGAGGGCCCGGGAGACCCAGTACTTC. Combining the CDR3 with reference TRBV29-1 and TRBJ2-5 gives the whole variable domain SAVISQKPSRDICQRGTSLTIQCQVDSQVTMMFWYRQQPGQSLTLIATANQGSEATYESGFVIDKFPISRPNLTFSTLTVSNMSPEDSSIYLCSVLRTSGRARETQYFGPGTRLLVL.